The 20 T cell receptor beta chains reported below all come from one sample, sequenced in a study of human versus mouse CDR3 diversity and MHC coevolution. Generated by immunoSEQ multiplex PCR, the TCRdb table keeps only in-frame clones and is missing some. The sample consists of tens of thousands of clones, roughly 93% of them appearing once. Sequenced sample: naive CD4+ T cells from blood. Indicated subset: CD45RO-negative CD62L-positive naive CD4 T cells. The receptors shown here come from a person aged 60 to 70 in good health.

The chain carries TRBV10-3 and TRBJ2-5; 8 nucleotides align to TRBD2. The V gene end was trimmed by 8 bases and the J gene end by 1 base; junction bases not matched to a gene: 9. The CDR3 has 15 amino acids. Looked up from germline, CDR1 is ENHRY and CDR2 is SYGVKD. The chain's CDR3 is CAIGAGSGIQETQYF. CDR3 nucleotides: TGTGCCATCGGGGCGGGTAGCGGGATCCAAGAGACCCAGTACTTC.

This sequence joins TRBV7-9 and TRBJ2-1; a possible D gene is TRBD1 (6 bases). This CDR3 is built from 16 residues. CDR1 is SEHNR, CDR2 FQNEAQ, per germline (reference sequence). Trimming removed 2 bases at V and 2 bases at J, with 13 bases between. The CDR3 sequence: CASSLSGAGAYNEQFF. DNA for the CDR3: TGTGCCAGCAGCTTATCAGGGGCTGGGGCCTACAATGAGCAGTTCTTC.

The J gene is TRBJ1-1, the V gene TRBV29-1; a possible D gene is TRBD1 (5 bases). In germline, CDR1 is SQVTM, CDR2 ANQGSEA. Trimming removed 8 bases at V and 3 bases at J, with 13 bases between. The CDR3 totals 12 residues. CDR3 bases: TGCAGCTCGCAAACAGGAGACACTGAAGCTTTCTTT. Amino acids: CSSQTGDTEAFF.

The chain has TRBV27 and TRBJ2-3; D might be TRBD1 (5 bases). From germline, CDR1 is MNHEY and CDR2 SMNVEV (reference sequence). CDR3 length: 16 residues. Trimming took 7 bases from V and 1 from J, leaving 18 bases between them. The CDR3 region has the DNA TGTGCCAGCATTCGCAGAGCAGGGATGGGCACAGATACGCAGTATTTT. Translated, it gives CASIRRAGMGTDTQYF.

To note about this clone: The junction departs from germline at one end; a sequencing error may be responsible. J is TRBJ2-7 and V is TRBV29-1; 8 bases match TRBD2. Germline V CDR1 and CDR2: SQVTM, ANQGSEA. The CDR3 sequence is 14 residues long. The CDR3 bases are TGCAGCGTTGAAGATTCGGAGCGGGGGTACGGGCAGTACTTC. It translates to CSVEDSERGYGQYF.

The chain employs TRBV13 and TRBJ2-1; TRBD1 matches at 10 bases. V was pared by 5 bases and J by 7 bases, with 8 bases of the junction left unmatched. Germline-derived CDR1 and CDR2 are PRHDT and FYEKMQ (reference sequence). The CDR3 runs 15 residues. The CDR3 DNA reads as TGTGCCAGCAGCCCCAGAGGACAGGGGGGAAATGAGCAGTTCTTC. Translating gives CASSPRGQGGNEQFF.

The genes are TRBV18 and TRBJ2-1; TRBD2 aligns across 7 bases. Unmatched junction bases numbered 2, after V lost 0 bases and J lost 0 bases. Germline loops: CDR1 KGHSH, CDR2 LQKENI. The CDR3 loop spans 16 amino acids. The CDR3 DNA reads as TGTGCCAGCTCACCACCGGGGGGGAGCTCCTACAATGAGCAGTTCTTC. This translates into CASSPPGGSSYNEQFF.

The genes are TRBV11-3 and TRBJ2-5; the D is unclear. The CDR3 runs 15 residues. Germline V gene data show CDR1 as SGHNT and CDR2 as YENEEA. V shed 0 bases and J shed 5 bases, with 13 bases lying between them. The CDR3 loop is CASSLDQPSLETQYF. The DNA for the CDR3 is TGTGCCAGCAGCTTAGATCAGCCTAGTCTCGAGACCCAGTACTTC.

The V gene is TRBV27, the J gene TRBJ2-7, with 7 nucleotides matching TRBD1. Trimming at V came to 1 base and at J to 0 bases, leaving 3 bases not matched to a gene. This CDR3 is built from 15 residues. Germline V lookup: CDR1 MNHEY, CDR2 SMNVEV (reference sequence). The CDR3 nucleotides are TGTGCCAGCAGTTTATTAGGGACAGCCTCCTACGAGCAGTACTTC. It translates to CASSLLGTASYEQYF.

This sequence joins TRBV11-2 and TRBJ1-4; D not certain. Germline assignment: CDR1 SGHAT and CDR2 FQNNGV. The CDR3 length is 13 residues. V was pared by 5 bases and J by 5 bases, with 9 bases between. The CDR3: CASSPDSNEKLFF. Here the CDR3 DNA reads TGTGCCAGCAGCCCCGACTCGAATGAAAAACTGTTTTTT.

V usage is TRBV5-4 and J usage is TRBJ2-3; TRBD2 might be the D (5 bases). The germline CDR1 and CDR2 sequences are SGHNT and YYREEE (reference sequence). The CDR3 covers 14 residues. The ends were cut back, 5 bases at V and 7 bases at J, with 17 bases in the middle. The CDR3 spells CASRGDLEGNTQYF. Here the CDR3 DNA reads TGTGCCAGCAGGGGAGACCTGGAAGGAAATACGCAGTATTTT.

This chain links TRBV4-1 with TRBJ2-7; 7 bases line up with TRBD1. The CDR3 is 13 amino acids. After removal of 3 bases from V and 6 bases from J, the junction contained 5 bases not matched to a gene. CDR1 and CDR2 from the germline V gene are MGHRA and YSYEKL. Here the CDR3 reads CASSHETGSEQYF. Written as DNA, the CDR3 is TGCGCCAGCAGCCATGAGACAGGGTCCGAGCAGTACTTC.

The gene calls are TRBV29-1 and TRBJ2-1; 8 bases are shared with TRBD2. The J segment lost 4 bases and the V segment lost 5 bases, leaving 10 bases of the junction unmatched. The CDR3 covers 15 residues. CDR1 SQVTM and CDR2 ANQGSEA come from the germline V gene. The CDR3 reads CSVPGAIAGYNEQFF. CDR3 in DNA: TGCAGCGTTCCGGGTGCAATAGCGGGATACAATGAGCAGTTCTTC.

This clone came up once. The genes are TRBV5-4 and TRBJ2-3; no reliable D call. V lost 6 bases and J lost 2, with 7 bases in between. Germline V gene sequence: CDR1 SGHNT, CDR2 YYREEE (reference sequence). CDR3 length equals 12 residues. CDR3 bases: TGTGCCAGCACCTCCTACACAGATACGCAGTATTTT. It specifies CASTSYTDTQYF.

The CDR3: CASSQLDRGPNYGYTF. The CDR3 DNA reads TGTGCCAGCAGCCAATTGGACAGGGGTCCTAACTATGGCTACACCTTC. This sequence joins TRBV5-6 and TRBJ1-2; 9 nucleotides align to TRBD1. CDR3 size: 16 residues. Germline values: CDR1 SGHDT, CDR2 YYEEEE. V dropped 4 bases and J dropped 0; count of bases not matched to a gene: 7.

The rearrangement uses TRBV10-1 and TRBJ2-4; D is uncertain. Germline loops: CDR1 WNHNN, CDR2 SYGVQD (reference sequence). Trimming shortened V by 8 bases and J by 3 bases, and 20 bases separated the two germline ends. This CDR3 spans 16 amino acids. The CDR3 here is CASSPTERGGKNIQYF. As DNA, the CDR3 is TGCGCCAGCTCACCGACCGAGAGAGGTGGCAAAAACATTCAGTACTTC.

This clone appeared a few times. The V and J genes are TRBV27 and TRBJ2-5; 9 nucleotides match TRBD1. The CDR3 totals 16 residues. Trimming took 4 bases from V and 2 from J; bases not matched to a gene: 8. Germline-derived CDR1 and CDR2 are MNHEY and SMNVEV (reference sequence). The CDR3 spells CASSSGRTGEQETQYF. In DNA form, the CDR3 reads TGTGCCAGCAGTTCGGGCCGGACAGGGGAACAAGAGACCCAGTACTTC.

This chain joins TRBV6-1 and TRBJ1-5; TRBD1 aligns across 8 bases. With V trimmed by 3 bases and J by 2 bases, 6 bases remained unmatched. This CDR3 region has 16 residues. Germline values: CDR1 MNHNS, CDR2 SASEGT. CDR3 loop: CASSEGLDRGNQPQHF. The CDR3 bases are TGTGCCAGCAGTGAGGGACTGGACAGGGGCAATCAGCCCCAGCATTTT.

This rearrangement joins TRBV10-3 to TRBJ2-5, with 8 bases matching TRBD2. The J call is uncertain, as TRBJ2-7 better fits the DNA end. This CDR3 has 13 amino acids. Germline V lookup: CDR1 ENHRY, CDR2 SYGVKD. In nucleotides, the CDR3 is TGTGCCATCAACAGCGGGAGTAGCTACGAGCAGTACTTC. Translated, it gives CAINSGSSYEQYF.

The chain carries TRBV19 and TRBJ2-2; 7 bases align to TRBD2. The CDR3 totals 16 residues. V gave up 7 bases and J gave up 0 bases; unmatched junction bases: 8. Per germline, CDR1 LNHDA and CDR2 SQIVND (reference sequence). CDR3 coding DNA: TGTGCCAGTACCGTGGGTCGGGGGGCGAACACCGGGGAGCTGTTTTTT. Protein product: CASTVGRGANTGELFF.